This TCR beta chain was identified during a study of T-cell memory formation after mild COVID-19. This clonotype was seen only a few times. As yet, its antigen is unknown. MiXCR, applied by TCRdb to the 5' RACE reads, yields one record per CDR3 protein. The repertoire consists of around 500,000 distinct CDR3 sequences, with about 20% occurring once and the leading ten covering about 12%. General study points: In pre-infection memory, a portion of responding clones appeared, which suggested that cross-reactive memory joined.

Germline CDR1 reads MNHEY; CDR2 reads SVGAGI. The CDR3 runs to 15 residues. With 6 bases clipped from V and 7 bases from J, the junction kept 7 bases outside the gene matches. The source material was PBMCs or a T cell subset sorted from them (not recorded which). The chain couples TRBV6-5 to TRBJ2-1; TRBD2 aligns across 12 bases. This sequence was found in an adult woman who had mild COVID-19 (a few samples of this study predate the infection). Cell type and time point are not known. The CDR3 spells CASSLTSGRFNEQFF. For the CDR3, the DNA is TGTGCCAGCAGCCTAACTAGCGGGAGGTTTAATGAGCAGTTCTTC.